This T cell receptor beta chain appears in the sequencing data of a study of T cell responses to AZD1222 COVID-19 vaccine. Overall study context: Pooling covered second doses at about 4 or about 12 weeks.

This CDR3 is 14 amino acids long. Looked up from germline, CDR1 is LNHNV and CDR2 is YYDKDF (reference sequence). The V end was cut by 3 bases, the J end by 1 base, with 9 bases between. The protocol was immunoSEQ multiplex PCR, while the TCRdb copy is restricted to in-frame clones and leaves out a portion. The sample comprises about 150,000 clones, roughly nine tenths of which are singletons, and more than 1.3% rests with the top ten. General study points: Variant regions that are unmutated are reportedly the target of nearly half of spike-specific TCRs. Spike as a whole was targeted by vaccine-associated CD4 TCRs, dominant at 160-218 and 743-854.

Worth noting for this clone: Its matching antigen is unknown.

The sample consisted of peripheral blood, taken on day 0 of AZD1222 vaccination. V gene TRBV15 combines with J gene TRBJ1-1, with D perhaps TRBD1 (5 bases). The TCR comes from an adult in good health. This chain's CDR3 is CATSRDTGNTEAFF. CDR3 DNA sequence: TGTGCCACCAGCAGGGACACGGGGAACACTGAAGCTTTCTTT.